Here is one TCR beta chain with its context. Its antigen is currently unknown. One end of the junction does not line up with germline, which may come from a read error. The CDR3 sequence is 12 residues long. CDR1 and CDR2 from the germline V gene are SQVTM and ANQGSEA. The data originate from a study of cytomegalovirus exposure and HLA in healthy donors. The PCR made use of 60 Vbeta and 13 Jbeta primers. Authors' analysis steps: A later analysis tallied approximately 87 million unique TCR beta chains, around 11 million of them shared. The repertoire was sequenced with immunoSEQ multiplex PCR; TCRdb's copy has only in-frame clones and lacks some. The V and J calls and clone size were taken over from that table, and D and trimming were inferred from the DNA. Found here are roughly 150,000 clones, roughly 80% of them singletons; the top ten hold about 1.3%. Regarding the study as a whole: Presence/absence analyses supposed approximately even sequencing depth among donors. A prior analysis recorded that most TCR beta V segments were productive about 87% or about 30% of the time. Links to common viral pathogens appeared, in a later analysis, for several of the most significant clusters.

The sequenced material came from PBMCs. J is TRBJ2-1 and V is TRBV29-1, with 8 positions matching TRBD2. The receptor was isolated from a female donor in good health and CMV-seronegative. CDR3: CSVDLGLAEPFF. The CDR3 DNA reads TGCAGCGTTGACTTAGGACTAGCCGAGCCGTTCTTC.